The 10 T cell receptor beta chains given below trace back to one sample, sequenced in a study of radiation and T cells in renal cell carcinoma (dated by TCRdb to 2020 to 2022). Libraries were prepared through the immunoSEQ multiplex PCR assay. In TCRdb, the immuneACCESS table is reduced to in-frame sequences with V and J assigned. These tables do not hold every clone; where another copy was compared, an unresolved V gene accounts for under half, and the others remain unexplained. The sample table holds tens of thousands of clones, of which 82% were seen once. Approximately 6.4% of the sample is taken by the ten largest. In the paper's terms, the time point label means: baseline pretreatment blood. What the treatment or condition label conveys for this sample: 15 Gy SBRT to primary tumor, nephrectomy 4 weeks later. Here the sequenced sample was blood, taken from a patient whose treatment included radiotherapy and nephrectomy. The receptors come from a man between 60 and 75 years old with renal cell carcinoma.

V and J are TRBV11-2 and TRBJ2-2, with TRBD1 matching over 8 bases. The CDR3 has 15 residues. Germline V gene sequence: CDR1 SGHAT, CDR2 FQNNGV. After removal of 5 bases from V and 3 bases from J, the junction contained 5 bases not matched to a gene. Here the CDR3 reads CASSADRGDTGELFF. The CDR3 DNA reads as TGTGCCAGCAGCGCCGACAGGGGTGACACCGGGGAGCTGTTTTTT.

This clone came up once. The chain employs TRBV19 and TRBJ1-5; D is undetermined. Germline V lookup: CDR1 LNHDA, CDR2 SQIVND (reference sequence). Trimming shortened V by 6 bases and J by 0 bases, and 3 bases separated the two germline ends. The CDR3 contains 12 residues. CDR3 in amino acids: CASRDSNQPQHF. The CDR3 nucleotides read TGTGCCAGTAGGGATAGCAATCAGCCCCAGCATTTT. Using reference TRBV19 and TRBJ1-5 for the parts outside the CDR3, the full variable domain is DGGITQSPKYLFRKEGQNVTLSCEQNLNHDAMYWYRQDPGQGLRLIYYSQIVNDFQKGDIAEGYSVSREKKESFPLTVTSAQKNPTAFYLCASRDSNQPQHFGDGTRLSIL.

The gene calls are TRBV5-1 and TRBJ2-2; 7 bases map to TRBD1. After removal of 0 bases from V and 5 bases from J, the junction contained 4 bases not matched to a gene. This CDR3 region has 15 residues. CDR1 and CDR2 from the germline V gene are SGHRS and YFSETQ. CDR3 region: CASSLATGETGELFF. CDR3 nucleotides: TGCGCCAGCAGCTTGGCAACAGGGGAAACCGGGGAGCTGTTTTTT. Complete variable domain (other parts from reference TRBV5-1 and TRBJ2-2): KAGVTQTPRYLIKTRGQQVTLSCSPISGHRSVSWYQQTPGQGLQFLFEYFSETQRNKGNFPGRFSGRQFSNSRSEMNVSTLELGDSALYLCASSLATGETGELFFGEGSRLTVL.

The CDR3: CASSLGATLATEAFF. CDR3 sequence (DNA): TGTGCCAGCAGCTTGGGCGCCACACTGGCCACTGAAGCTTTCTTT. J is TRBJ1-1 and V is TRBV5-6; D ambiguous. Germline V gene sequence: CDR1 SGHDT, CDR2 YYEEEE. Trimming removed 0 bases at V and 4 bases at J, with 13 bases between. This CDR3 is built from 15 residues.

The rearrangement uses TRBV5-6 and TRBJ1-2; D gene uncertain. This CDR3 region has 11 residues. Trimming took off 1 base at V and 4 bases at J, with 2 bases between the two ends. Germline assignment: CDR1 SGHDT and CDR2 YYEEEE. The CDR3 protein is CASSLSYGYTF. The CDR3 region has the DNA TGTGCCAGCAGCTTGTCCTATGGCTACACCTTC.

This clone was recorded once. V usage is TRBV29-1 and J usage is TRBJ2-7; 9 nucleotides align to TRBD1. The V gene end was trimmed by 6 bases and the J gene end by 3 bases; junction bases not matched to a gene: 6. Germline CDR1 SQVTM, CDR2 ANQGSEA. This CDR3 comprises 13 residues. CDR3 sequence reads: CSVTGQGVYEQYF. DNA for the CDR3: TGCAGCGTAACGGGACAGGGCGTCTACGAGCAGTACTTC.

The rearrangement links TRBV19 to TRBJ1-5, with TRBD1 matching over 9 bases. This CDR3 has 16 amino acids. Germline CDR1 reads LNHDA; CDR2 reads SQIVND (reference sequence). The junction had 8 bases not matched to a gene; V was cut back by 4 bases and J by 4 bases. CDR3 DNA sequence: TGTGCCAGTAGTACCCCGGGACAGGGCCCTAATCAGCCCCAGCATTTT. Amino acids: CASSTPGQGPNQPQHF.

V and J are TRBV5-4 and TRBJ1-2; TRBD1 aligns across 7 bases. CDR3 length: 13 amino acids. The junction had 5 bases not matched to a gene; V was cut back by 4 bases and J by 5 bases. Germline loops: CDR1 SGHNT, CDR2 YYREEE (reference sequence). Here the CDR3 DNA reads TGTGCCAGCAGCAAGGACAGGCCTTATGGCTACACCTTC. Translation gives CASSKDRPYGYTF.

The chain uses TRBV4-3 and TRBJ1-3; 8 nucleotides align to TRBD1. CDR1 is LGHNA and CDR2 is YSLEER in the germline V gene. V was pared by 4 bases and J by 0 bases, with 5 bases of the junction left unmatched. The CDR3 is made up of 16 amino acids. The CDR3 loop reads CASSLDRGFSGNTIYF. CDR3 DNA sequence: TGCGCCAGCAGCCTAGACAGGGGATTCTCTGGAAACACCATATATTTT.

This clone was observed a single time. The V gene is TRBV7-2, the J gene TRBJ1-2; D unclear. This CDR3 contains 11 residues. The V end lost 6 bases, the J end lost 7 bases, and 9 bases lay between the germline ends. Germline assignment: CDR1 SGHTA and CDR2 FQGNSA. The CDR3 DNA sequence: TGTGCCAGCAGTCCCTCGGTTGGCTACACCTTC. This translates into CASSPSVGYTF.